The source of this T cell receptor beta chain is a study of OX40 agonist ivuxolimab in advanced cancers. Sequencing was performed with immunoSEQ multiplex PCR; in TCRdb, only in-frame clones are kept and a portion is missing. Here the sample spans 55,000 to 85,000 clones, about 84% being singletons. The sample holds a few counts of this clone. Compared with germline, one end of the junction differs, possibly owing to a read error. Germline lookup yields CDR1 SSHAT and CDR2 FNYEAQ (reference sequence). The CDR3 is 15 amino acids. V gene TRBV7-7 combines with J gene TRBJ2-3, with TRBD2 as a possible D gene (6 bases). This clonotype was obtained from an adult with an advanced solid tumor such as melanoma, head and neck, liver or kidney cancer. Here the sequenced sample was CD4+ or CD8+ T cells sorted from blood, taken in a trial of the OX40 agonist ivuxolimab. DNA of the CDR3: TGTGCTAGCAGCTTAGGTTCGGGAGTAGCGGATACGCAGTATTTT. The encoded protein is CASSLGSGVADTQYF.